The 7 T cell receptor beta chains below all came from one sample that was sequenced in a study of cytomegalovirus exposure and HLA in healthy donors. With 60 Vbeta and 13 Jbeta primers, the PCR was carried out. Repertoires were generated with immunoSEQ multiplex PCR, while TCRdb's copy carries only in-frame clones and drops some. The sample has tens of thousands of clones; the top ten hold 3% to 4%. Sequencing was carried out using PBMCs. The receptors here all came from a female donor in good health and CMV-seropositive.

The V and J genes are TRBV6-6 and TRBJ1-6; D not resolved. V lost 7 bases, J lost 10 bases, and 20 bases lay in between. Germline CDR1 reads MNHNY; CDR2 reads SVGAGI (reference sequence). CDR3 size: 15 residues. The CDR3 spells CASTSSGVVGSPLHF. Here the CDR3 DNA reads TGTGCCAGCACCTCAAGTGGCGTCGTCGGGTCACCCCTCCACTTT.

This chain uses TRBV28 with TRBJ2-7; 9 bases are shared with TRBD1. The V and J ends lost 5 bases and 3 bases, in that order; junction bases with no gene match: 8. The CDR3 has 15 residues. Germline assignment: CDR1 MDHEN and CDR2 SYDVKM. The CDR3 sequence: CASSHRGPRHYEQYF. In nucleotides, the CDR3 is TGTGCCAGCAGTCACAGGGGGCCGCGGCACTACGAGCAGTACTTC.

The chain joins TRBV18 to TRBJ1-2; the D gene is possibly TRBD1 (5 bases). CDR1 and CDR2 from the germline V gene are KGHSH and LQKENI. CDR3 length: 12 amino acids. Trimming shortened V by 1 base and J by 8 bases, and 8 bases separated the two germline ends. CDR3 sequence reads: CASSPQGRGYTF. CDR3 nucleotides: TGTGCCAGCTCACCACAGGGGCGCGGCTACACCTTC.

The CDR3 loop is CSVVGGSKDYEQYF. The DNA for the CDR3 is TGCAGCGTTGTCGGCGGGAGTAAAGACTACGAGCAGTACTTC. This chain links TRBV29-1 with TRBJ2-7; 7 bases fit TRBD2. The J segment lost 3 bases and the V segment lost 4 bases, leaving 9 bases of the junction unmatched. Germline V gene lookup returns CDR1 SQVTM and CDR2 ANQGSEA. This CDR3 is 14 amino acids long.

V and J are TRBV5-1 and TRBJ1-4; 9 nucleotides agree with TRBD1. Trimming removed 3 bases from V and 6 bases from J; junction bases left unmatched: 3. The CDR3 is made up of 14 amino acids. CDR1 and CDR2 (germline): SGHRS, YFSETQ. CDR3 sequence: CASSSGTGYEKLFF. The CDR3 DNA reads as TGCGCCAGCAGCTCCGGGACAGGGTATGAAAAACTGTTTTTT.

The rearrangement uses TRBV6-5 and TRBJ2-5; D remains ambiguous. The CDR3 covers 13 residues. Deletions cut 2 bases from V and 14 bases from J, with 18 bases between. Germline V gene data show CDR1 as MNHEY and CDR2 as SVGAGI. CDR3 in amino acids: CASSYPVFVPLYF. CDR3 sequence (DNA): TGTGCCAGCAGTTACCCGGTCTTTGTCCCCCTATACTTC.

The chain is built from TRBV5-6 and TRBJ2-3, with 15 positions matching TRBD2. The CDR3 consists of 17 residues. Germline V CDR1 and CDR2: SGHDT, YYEEEE. Germline trimming cut 8 bases from V and 2 bases from J; bases unmatched to any gene: 9. CDR3 coding DNA: TGTGCCAGAGGTGGACTAGCGGGAGGGCACCTCACAGATACGCAGTATTTT. Translation: CARGGLAGGHLTDTQYF. The full variable domain, completed using reference TRBV5-6 and TRBJ2-3, is DAGVTQSPTHLIKTRGQQVTLRCSPKSGHDTVSWYQQALGQGPQFIFQYYEEEERQRGNFPDRFSGHQFPNYSSELNVNALLLGDSALYLCARGGLAGGHLTDTQYFGPGTRLTVL.